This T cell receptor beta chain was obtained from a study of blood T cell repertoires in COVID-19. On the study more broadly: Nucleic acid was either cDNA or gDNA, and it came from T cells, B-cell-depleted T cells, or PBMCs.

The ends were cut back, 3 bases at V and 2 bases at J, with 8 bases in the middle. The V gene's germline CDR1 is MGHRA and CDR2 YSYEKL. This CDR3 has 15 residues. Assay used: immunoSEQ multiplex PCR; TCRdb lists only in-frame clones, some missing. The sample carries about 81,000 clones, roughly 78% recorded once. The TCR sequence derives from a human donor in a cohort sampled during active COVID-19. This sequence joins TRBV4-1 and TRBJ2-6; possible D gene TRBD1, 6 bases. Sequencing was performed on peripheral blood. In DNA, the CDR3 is TGCGCCAGCAGCCAGACAGGTCCTGGGGCCAACGTCCTGACTTTC. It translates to CASSQTGPGANVLTF.